Listed below are T cell receptor beta chains from one sample, sequenced in a study of shared clonotypes between healthy human individuals. The protocol was immunoSEQ multiplex PCR, while the TCRdb copy is restricted to in-frame clones and leaves out a portion. The repertoire consists of approximately 330,000 clones, with roughly 70% occurring once and the leading ten covering under 11%. Sequencing input: memory CD4+ T cells sorted from blood. The receptors derive from a man younger than 45 in good health. Both conserved end residues are part of each CDR3. Fields, in order: V gene, D gene, clone size, J gene, CDR3 protein, CDR3 DNA. A D gene is named only where the DNA matches it firmly. The listing skips clone size in some rows; elsewhere it reads once, few, many or a size class.

v_call: TRBV19; d_call: .; clone_size: .; j_call: TRBJ2-7; cdr3_aa: CASSTGRGHYEQYF; cdr3_nt: TGTGCCAGTAGTACCGGCAGGGGACACTACGAGCAGTACTTC
v_call: TRBV28; d_call: TRBD1; clone_size: .; j_call: TRBJ2-7; cdr3_aa: CASSSVRDRSYEQYF; cdr3_nt: TGTGCCAGCAGCTCCGTTCGGGACAGATCCTACGAGCAGTACTTC
v_call: TRBV2; d_call: .; clone_size: few; j_call: TRBJ1-5; cdr3_aa: CASSGSGGGNQPQHF; cdr3_nt: TGTGCCAGCAGTGGTTCGGGCGGTGGCAATCAGCCCCAGCATTTT
v_call: TRBV15; d_call: TRBD2; clone_size: .; j_call: TRBJ2-7; cdr3_aa: CATSRELAGGNYEQYF; cdr3_nt: TGTGCCACCAGCAGAGAACTAGCGGGAGGGAACTACGAGCAGTACTTC
v_call: TRBV7-9; d_call: TRBD1; clone_size: .; j_call: TRBJ1-1; cdr3_aa: CASSPTGTGKYTEAFF; cdr3_nt: TGTGCCAGCAGCCCTACCGGGACAGGGAAGTACACTGAAGCTTTCTTT
v_call: TRBV23-1; d_call: .; clone_size: .; j_call: TRBJ2-7; cdr3_aa: CASSRRLASYEQYF; cdr3_nt: TGCGCCAGCAGTCGGAGGCTAGCATCCTACGAGCAGTACTTC
v_call: TRBV12-5; d_call: .; clone_size: .; j_call: TRBJ2-1; cdr3_aa: CASSPQLRNEQFF; cdr3_nt: TGTGCTAGTAGTCCTCAACTCCGCAATGAGCAGTTCTTC
v_call: TRBV7-3; d_call: TRBD2; clone_size: .; j_call: TRBJ2-1; cdr3_aa: CASSPRVAGTHEQFF; cdr3_nt: TGTGCCAGCAGCCCCCGGGTAGCGGGAACCCATGAGCAGTTCTTC
v_call: TRBV5-1; d_call: .; clone_size: .; j_call: TRBJ2-2; cdr3_aa: CASSIRWNTGELFF; cdr3_nt: TGCGCCAGCAGCATTCGTTGGAACACCGGGGAGCTGTTTTTT
v_call: TRBV5-1; d_call: TRBD2; clone_size: many; j_call: TRBJ2-1; cdr3_aa: CASSLDTGLAGVVQFF; cdr3_nt: TGCGCCAGCAGCTTGGACACGGGACTAGCGGGAGTGGTTCAGTTCTTC
v_call: TRBV23-1; d_call: .; clone_size: .; j_call: TRBJ1-1; cdr3_aa: CASIRRGPAVNTEAFF; cdr3_nt: TGCGCCAGCATTAGAAGAGGACCCGCCGTGAACACTGAAGCTTTCTTT
v_call: TRBV7-9; d_call: .; clone_size: .; j_call: TRBJ2-5; cdr3_aa: CASSLISGTETQYF; cdr3_nt: TGTGCCAGCAGCTTAATCTCTGGTACCGAGACCCAGTACTTC